This passage covers 8 T cell receptor beta chains from one sample sequenced in a study of shared clonotypes between healthy human individuals (TCRdb year 2020). The library was built by means of the immunoSEQ multiplex PCR assay. The immuneACCESS repertoire file appears here via TCRdb, limited to in-frame rearrangements. These files lack a portion of the clones; in checked studies, under half of the deficit traces to unresolved V genes, and the cause of the others is not known. The sample table shows about 470,000 clones, and about 76% are seen once. The biggest ten clones account for over 10% of the sample. The sample comprised PBMCs. The receptors shown here come from a woman aged 40 to 49 in good health. Some clones in this sample may be carry-over from other donors' samples.

The table lists this clone with a few counts. Written as DNA, the CDR3 is TGTGCCAGCAGCTTAGTGGCGGCGAGCAATCAGCCCCAGCATTTT. Translation: CASSLVAASNQPQHF. J is TRBJ1-5 and V is TRBV7-8; D call uncertain. V gave up 1 base and J gave up 1 base, with 8 bases separating them. CDR1 SGHVS and CDR2 FQNEAQ come from the germline V gene. This CDR3 contains 15 residues.

The chain employs TRBV7-6 and TRBJ1-1; unclear D gene. The germline V gene encodes CDR1 SGHVS and CDR2 FNYEAQ. This CDR3 has 14 residues. V was shortened by 5 bases and J by 2 bases, with 12 bases between the two germline ends. CDR3 DNA sequence: TGTGCCAGCAGCCCAGAGGCGGTCAACACTGAAGCTTTCTTT. As protein: CASSPEAVNTEAFF. Filled out from reference TRBV7-6 and TRBJ1-1, the complete variable domain reads GAGVSQSPRYKVTKRGQDVALRCDPISGHVSLYWYRQALGQGPEFLTYFNYEAQQDKSGLPNDRFSAERPEGSISTLTIQRTEQRDSAMYRCASSPEAVNTEAFFGQGTRLTVV.

V is TRBV12-1 and J is TRBJ1-1; the table's D call TRBD1 went unverified against the DNA. TRBV12-1 constitutes a pseudogene. The CDR3 is 14 residues long. Here the CDR3 DNA reads TGTGCCAGCAGCTTTATGGACAGCCACACTGAAGCTTTCTTT. This gives the protein CASSFMDSHTEAFF.

This clone appeared a single time. This chain uses TRBV4-3 with TRBJ2-1, with D perhaps TRBD1 or TRBD2 (5 bases each). Germline V gene lookup returns CDR1 LGHNA and CDR2 YSLEER. V lost 4 bases and J 0 bases, leaving 16 bases between the germline ends. The CDR3 has 17 amino acids. In DNA form, the CDR3 reads TGCGCCAGCAGCCCCCGTCCCGGGACCAGCTCCTACAATGAGCAGTTCTTC. As protein: CASSPRPGTSSYNEQFF.

The rearrangement uses TRBV7-6 and TRBJ2-1; TRBD1 is a possible D gene (6 bases). The CDR3 extends over 15 amino acids. CDR1 is SGHVS, CDR2 FNYEAQ, per germline. Trimming took off 2 bases at V and 3 bases at J, with 11 bases between the two ends. The CDR3 loop reads CASSLSLGGYNEQFF. DNA of the CDR3: TGTGCCAGCAGCTTAAGCCTAGGGGGCTACAATGAGCAGTTCTTC.

This rearrangement joins TRBV4-2 to TRBJ1-5; 11 bases agree with TRBD1. V shed 0 bases and J 2 bases; nucleotides not matched to a gene: 3. Germline V gives CDR1 LGHNA, CDR2 YNFKEQ. The CDR3 is 17 amino acids. CDR3 residues: CASSQEGGQGGNQPQHF. Here the CDR3 DNA reads TGTGCCAGCAGCCAAGAGGGGGGACAGGGGGGCAATCAGCCCCAGCATTTT.

In this sample, this clone turned up a few times. The rearrangement uses TRBV7-2 and TRBJ2-1, with D unclear. Trimming left V 5 bases short and J 7 bases short, with 15 bases between. This CDR3 has 14 residues. In germline, CDR1 is SGHTA, CDR2 FQGNSA. This CDR3 is CASSDVSLMNEQFF. The CDR3, as DNA: TGTGCCAGCAGCGACGTGTCCCTAATGAATGAGCAGTTCTTC.

This chain links TRBV29-1 with TRBJ2-1; possible D gene TRBD2, 6 bases. The CDR3 covers 13 residues. The germline CDR1 and CDR2 sequences are SQVTM and ANQGSEA. V lost 6 bases to trimming and J lost 7 bases, with 16 bases between them. Here the CDR3 reads CSVDPAGSNEQFF. CDR3 DNA: TGCAGCGTGGACCCAGCGGGTAGTAATGAGCAGTTCTTC.